The rows below give T cell receptor beta chains drawn from one sample of a study of T cell responses to AZD1222 COVID-19 vaccine. TCRdb's copy holds only in-frame clones and misses some; the assay was immunoSEQ multiplex PCR. The data contain approximately 76,000 clones, 88% of them singletons. Source: peripheral blood, taken on day 0 of AZD1222 vaccination. The source of these receptors is an adult in good health. CDR3s include the opening cysteine and the closing phenylalanine or tryptophan. D genes are given only for firm matches. Part of the rows lack a size; the others show once, few, many or a class for expanded clones.

abundance: .; j_gene: TRBJ1-5; v_gene: TRBV5-1; d_gene: .; CDR3nt: TGCGCCAGCAGTCCCGGTGGGGGGGGAAGTCAGCCCCAGCATTTT; CDR3aa: CASSPGGGGSQPQHF
abundance: .; j_gene: TRBJ2-1; v_gene: TRBV9; d_gene: .; CDR3nt: TGTGCCAGCAGCGTAGATCGCAATGAGCAGTTCTTC; CDR3aa: CASSVDRNEQFF
abundance: .; j_gene: TRBJ2-7; v_gene: TRBV30; d_gene: TRBD1; CDR3nt: TGTGCCTGGAGTACCCTCCCGGGACAGCTTCTCGAGCAGTACTTC; CDR3aa: CAWSTLPGQLLEQYF
abundance: .; j_gene: TRBJ2-4; v_gene: TRBV6-5; d_gene: TRBD2; CDR3nt: TGTGCCAGCAGACTAGCGGACAAAAACATTCAGTACTTC; CDR3aa: CASRLADKNIQYF
abundance: .; j_gene: TRBJ2-1; v_gene: TRBV5-4; d_gene: .; CDR3nt: TGTGCCAGCAGCTTAGGATTCGGGGGGCCTTACAATGAGCAGTTCTTC; CDR3aa: CASSLGFGGPYNEQFF
abundance: .; j_gene: TRBJ2-7; v_gene: TRBV5-6; d_gene: TRBD2; CDR3nt: TGTGCCAGCAGCTTGGAGCGGGAAGAATACTTC; CDR3aa: CASSLEREEYF
abundance: once; j_gene: TRBJ2-2; v_gene: TRBV20-1; d_gene: .; CDR3nt: TGCAGTGCTAGTAGACAAGGTAAGAACACCGGGGAGCTGTTTTTT; CDR3aa: CSASRQGKNTGELFF
abundance: .; j_gene: TRBJ2-3; v_gene: TRBV11-3; d_gene: .; CDR3nt: TGTGCCAGCAGCTTGGAGGGGCGAACAGATACGCAGTATTTT; CDR3aa: CASSLEGRTDTQYF
abundance: few; j_gene: TRBJ2-7; v_gene: TRBV11-2; d_gene: TRBD1; CDR3nt: TGTGCCAGCAGCTTGAGACAGGGGACTGCCTACGAGCAGTACTTC; CDR3aa: CASSLRQGTAYEQYF
abundance: once; j_gene: TRBJ2-7; v_gene: TRBV7-3; d_gene: TRBD2; CDR3nt: TGTGCCAGCAGCTGGGATAGCGGGAGGAGTTACGAGCAGTACTTC; CDR3aa: CASSWDSGRSYEQYF